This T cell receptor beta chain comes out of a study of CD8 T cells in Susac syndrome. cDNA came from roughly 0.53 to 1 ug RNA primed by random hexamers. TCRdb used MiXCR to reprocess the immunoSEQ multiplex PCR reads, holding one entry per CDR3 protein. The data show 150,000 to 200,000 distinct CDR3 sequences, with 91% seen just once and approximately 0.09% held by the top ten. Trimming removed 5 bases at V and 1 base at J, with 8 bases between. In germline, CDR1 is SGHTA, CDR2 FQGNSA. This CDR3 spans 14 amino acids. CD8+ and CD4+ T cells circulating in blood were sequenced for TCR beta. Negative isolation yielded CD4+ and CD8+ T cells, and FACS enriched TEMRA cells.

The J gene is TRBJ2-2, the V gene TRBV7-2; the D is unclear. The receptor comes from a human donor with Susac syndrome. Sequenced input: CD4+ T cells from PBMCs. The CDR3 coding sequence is TGTGCCAGCAGCCCTGCTAAGAACACCGGGGAGCTGTTTTTT. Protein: CASSPAKNTGELFF. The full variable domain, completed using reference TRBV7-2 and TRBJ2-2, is GAGVSQSPSNKVTEKGKDVELRCDPISGHTALYWYRQSLGQGLEFLIYFQGNSAPDKSGLPSDRFSAERTGGSVSTLTIQRTQQEDSAVYLCASSPAKNTGELFFGEGSRLTVL.